This TCR beta chain was documented in a study of T cells in localized non-small cell lung cancer. Using immunoSEQ multiplex PCR, the repertoire was profiled, and TCRdb retains in-frame clones only, with some absent. The sample contains approximately 37,000 clones, around 86% of which appear only once. General study results and limits: Across samples, adjacent lung featured a median roughly 61 of the top 100 tumor clones. Heterogeneity stays possible, as sequencing covered only one tumor region. Longer overall survival associated with higher blood T cell density; shorter survival with higher adjacent-lung clonality.

Trimming left V 3 bases short and J 3 bases short, with 2 bases between. The CDR3 consists of 12 residues. Looked up from germline, CDR1 is SGHDN and CDR2 is FVKESK. In regard to this clone: Its antigen is unknown.

This sequence joins TRBV14 and TRBJ2-2, with D uncertain. The origin of this receptor is a man aged 18 to 50 with stage I lung adenocarcinoma. The source was peripheral blood, collected before any cancer treatment. CDR3 sequence (DNA): TGTGCCAGCAGCCAGGACACCGGGGAGCTGTTTTTT. Its protein product is CASSQDTGELFF.